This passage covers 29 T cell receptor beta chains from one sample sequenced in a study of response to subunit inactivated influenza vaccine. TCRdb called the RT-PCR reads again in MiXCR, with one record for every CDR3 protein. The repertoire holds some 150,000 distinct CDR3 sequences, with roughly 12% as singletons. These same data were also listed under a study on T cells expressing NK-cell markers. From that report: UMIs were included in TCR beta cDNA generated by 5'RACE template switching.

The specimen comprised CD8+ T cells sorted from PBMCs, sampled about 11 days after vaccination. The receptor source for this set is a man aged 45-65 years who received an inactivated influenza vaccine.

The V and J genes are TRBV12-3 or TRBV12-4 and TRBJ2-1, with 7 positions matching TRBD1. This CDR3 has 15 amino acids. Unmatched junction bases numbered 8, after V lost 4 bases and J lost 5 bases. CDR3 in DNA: TGTGCCAGCAGTTCCCGGGACAGCCCGAACAATGAGCAGTTCTTC. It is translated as CASSSRDSPNNEQFF.

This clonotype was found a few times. The CDR3 DNA is TGTGCCAGCAGCTTAGTGAGCAGGGCCGGGGCCGGGGAGCTGTTTTTT. Translated, it gives CASSLVSRAGAGELFF. This chain uses TRBV7-9 with TRBJ2-2; D possibly uses TRBD1 or TRBD2 (5 bases each). V was clipped by 1 base and J by 6 bases, with 15 bases between them. Germline CDR1 SEHNR, CDR2 FQNEAQ (reference sequence). The CDR3 has 16 residues.

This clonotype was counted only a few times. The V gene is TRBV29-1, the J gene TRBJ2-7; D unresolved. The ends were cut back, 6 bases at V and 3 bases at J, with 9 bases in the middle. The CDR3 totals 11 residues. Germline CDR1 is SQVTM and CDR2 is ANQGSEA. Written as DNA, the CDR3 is TGCAGCGTGTCTGACATCTACGAGCAGTACTTC. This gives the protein CSVSDIYEQYF.

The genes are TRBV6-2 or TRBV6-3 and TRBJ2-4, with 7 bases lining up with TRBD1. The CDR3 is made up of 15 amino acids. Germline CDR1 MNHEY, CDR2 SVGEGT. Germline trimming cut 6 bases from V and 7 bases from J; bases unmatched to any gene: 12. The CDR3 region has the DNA TGTGCCAGCAGCCGGGACAGCCCCTGGGGTAACATTCAGTACTTC. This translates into CASSRDSPWGNIQYF.

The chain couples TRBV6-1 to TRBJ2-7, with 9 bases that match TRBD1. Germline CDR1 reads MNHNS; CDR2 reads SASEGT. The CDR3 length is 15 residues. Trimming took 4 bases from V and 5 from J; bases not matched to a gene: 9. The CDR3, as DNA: TGTGCCAGCAGTGCCCCCGGGACAGGGTCCGACGAGCAGTACTTC. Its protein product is CASSAPGTGSDEQYF.

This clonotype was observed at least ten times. CDR3 in amino acids: CASSVGTDTQYF. CDR3 nucleotide sequence: TGTGCCAGCAGCGTAGGAACAGATACGCAGTATTTT. V gene TRBV9 combines with J gene TRBJ2-3; D remains unclear. Trimming left V 0 bases short and J 3 bases short, with 2 bases between. Germline V gene data show CDR1 as SGDLS and CDR2 as YYNGEE. The CDR3 length is 12 residues.

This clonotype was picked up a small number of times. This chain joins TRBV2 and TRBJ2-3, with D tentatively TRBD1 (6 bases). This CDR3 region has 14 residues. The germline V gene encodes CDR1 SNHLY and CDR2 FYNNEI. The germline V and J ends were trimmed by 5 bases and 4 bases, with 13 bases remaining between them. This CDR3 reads CASSRRGNPDTQYF. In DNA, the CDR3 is TGTGCCAGCAGTCGCAGGGGCAATCCAGATACGCAGTATTTT. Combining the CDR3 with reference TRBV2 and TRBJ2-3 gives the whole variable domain EPEVTQTPSHQVTQMGQEVILRCVPISNHLYFYWYRQILGQKVEFLVSFYNNEISEKSEIFDDQFSVERPDGSNFTLKIRSTKLEDSAMYFCASSRRGNPDTQYFGPGTRLTVL.

CDR3 in amino acids: CASSQPGAYEQYF. CDR3 DNA: TGTGCCAGCAGCCAGCCAGGAGCCTACGAGCAGTACTTC. The rearrangement joins TRBV3-1 to TRBJ2-7; the D is unclear. Germline CDR1 reads LGHDT; CDR2 reads YNNKEL (reference sequence). V gave up 3 bases and J gave up 2 bases, with 8 bases separating them. The CDR3 consists of 13 residues.

The DNA of the CDR3 is TGCGCCAGCAGCCAAGACTTTATAAGGGGGAACTCTGGGGCCAACGTCCTGACTTTC. Its translation is CASSQDFIRGNSGANVLTF. The chain employs TRBV4-3 and TRBJ2-6; possible D gene TRBD1, 6 bases. The CDR3 runs to 19 residues. Germline V CDR1 and CDR2: LGHNA, YSLEER. Trimming took off 0 bases at V and 0 bases at J, with 15 bases between the two ends.

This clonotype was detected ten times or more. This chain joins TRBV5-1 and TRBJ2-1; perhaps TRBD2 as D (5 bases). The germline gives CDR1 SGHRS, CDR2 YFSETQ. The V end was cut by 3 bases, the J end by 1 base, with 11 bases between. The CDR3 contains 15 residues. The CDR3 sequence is CASSSMGSSYNEQFF. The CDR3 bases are TGCGCCAGCAGCTCGATGGGGAGTTCCTACAATGAGCAGTTCTTC.

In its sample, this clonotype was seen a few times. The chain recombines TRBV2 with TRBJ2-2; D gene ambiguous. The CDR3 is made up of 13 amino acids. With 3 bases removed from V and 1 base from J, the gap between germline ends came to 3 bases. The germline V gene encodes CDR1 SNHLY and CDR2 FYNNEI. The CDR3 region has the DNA TGTGCCAGCAGTGATGGGAACACCGGGGAGCTGTTTTTT. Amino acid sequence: CASSDGNTGELFF.

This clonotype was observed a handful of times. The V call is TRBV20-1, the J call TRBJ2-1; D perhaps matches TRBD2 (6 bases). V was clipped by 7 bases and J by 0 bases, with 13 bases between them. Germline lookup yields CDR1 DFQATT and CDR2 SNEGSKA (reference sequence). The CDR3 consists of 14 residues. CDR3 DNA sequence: TGCAGTGGGCGGGACCTGAGCTCCTACAATGAGCAGTTCTTC. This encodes CSGRDLSSYNEQFF.

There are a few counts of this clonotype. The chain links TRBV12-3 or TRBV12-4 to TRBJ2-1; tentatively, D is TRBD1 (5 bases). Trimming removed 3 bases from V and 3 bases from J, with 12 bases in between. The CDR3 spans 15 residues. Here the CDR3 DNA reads TGTGCCAGCAGTTTTACCGCGACAGACTACAATGAGCAGTTCTTC. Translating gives CASSFTATDYNEQFF.

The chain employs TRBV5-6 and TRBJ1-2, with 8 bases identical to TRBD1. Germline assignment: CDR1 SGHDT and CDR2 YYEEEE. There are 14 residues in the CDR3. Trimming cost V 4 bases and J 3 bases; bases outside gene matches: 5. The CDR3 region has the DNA TGTGCCAGCAGCACGGGGACAGGCTACTATGGCTACACCTTC. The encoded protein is CASSTGTGYYGYTF. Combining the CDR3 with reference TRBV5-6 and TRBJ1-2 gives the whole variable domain DAGVTQSPTHLIKTRGQQVTLRCSPKSGHDTVSWYQQALGQGPQFIFQYYEEEERQRGNFPDRFSGHQFPNYSSELNVNALLLGDSALYLCASSTGTGYYGYTFGSGTRLTVV.

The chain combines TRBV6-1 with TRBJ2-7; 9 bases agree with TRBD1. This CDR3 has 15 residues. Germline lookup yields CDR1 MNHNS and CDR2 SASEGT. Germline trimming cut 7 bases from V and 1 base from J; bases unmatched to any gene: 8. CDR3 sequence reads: CASKTGQGTSYEQYF. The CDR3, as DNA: TGTGCCAGCAAAACAGGACAGGGGACGTCCTACGAGCAGTACTTC.

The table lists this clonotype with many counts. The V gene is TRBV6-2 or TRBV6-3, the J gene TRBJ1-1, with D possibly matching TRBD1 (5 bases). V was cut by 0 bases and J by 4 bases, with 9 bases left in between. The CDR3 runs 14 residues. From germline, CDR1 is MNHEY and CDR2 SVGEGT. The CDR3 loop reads CASSYSGVGTEAFF. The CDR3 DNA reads TGTGCCAGCAGTTACTCAGGGGTCGGCACTGAAGCTTTCTTT.

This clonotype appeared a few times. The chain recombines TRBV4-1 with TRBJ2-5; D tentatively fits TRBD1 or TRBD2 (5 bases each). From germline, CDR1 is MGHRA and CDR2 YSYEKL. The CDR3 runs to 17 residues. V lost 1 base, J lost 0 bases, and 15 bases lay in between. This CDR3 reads CASSQGGAAGDQETQYF. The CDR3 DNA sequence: TGCGCCAGCAGCCAAGGAGGGGCGGCAGGCGACCAAGAGACCCAGTACTTC.

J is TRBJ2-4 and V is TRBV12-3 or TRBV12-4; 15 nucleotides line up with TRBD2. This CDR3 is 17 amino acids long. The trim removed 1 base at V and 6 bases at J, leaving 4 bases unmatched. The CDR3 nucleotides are TGTGCCAGCAGTTTAGATGGACTAGCGGGAGGGGTAAACATTCAGTACTTC. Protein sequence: CASSLDGLAGGVNIQYF.

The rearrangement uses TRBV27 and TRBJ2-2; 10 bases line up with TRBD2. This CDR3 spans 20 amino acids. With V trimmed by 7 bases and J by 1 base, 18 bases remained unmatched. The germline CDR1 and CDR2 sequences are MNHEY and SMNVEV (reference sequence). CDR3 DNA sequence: TGTGCCAGCACCCCATTCGTAGCGGGAGGCCTTTTGGGGAACACCGGGGAGCTGTTTTTT. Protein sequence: CASTPFVAGGLLGNTGELFF.

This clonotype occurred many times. For the CDR3, the DNA is TGTGCCAGCAGCTTGGCAGTCTATGGCTACACCTTC. The encoded protein is CASSLAVYGYTF. The chain links TRBV5-6 to TRBJ1-2; D is unresolved. Germline CDR1 SGHDT, CDR2 YYEEEE. With 0 bases removed from V and 4 bases from J, the gap between germline ends came to 4 bases. CDR3 length: 12 amino acids.

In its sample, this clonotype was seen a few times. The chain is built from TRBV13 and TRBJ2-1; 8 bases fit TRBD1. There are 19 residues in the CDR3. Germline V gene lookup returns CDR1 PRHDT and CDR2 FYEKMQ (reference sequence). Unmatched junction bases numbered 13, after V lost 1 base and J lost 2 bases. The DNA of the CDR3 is TGTGCCAGCAGCTTAGCGGACCGGGACAGGAGCCCACCCTACAATGAGCAGTTCTTC. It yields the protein CASSLADRDRSPPYNEQFF.

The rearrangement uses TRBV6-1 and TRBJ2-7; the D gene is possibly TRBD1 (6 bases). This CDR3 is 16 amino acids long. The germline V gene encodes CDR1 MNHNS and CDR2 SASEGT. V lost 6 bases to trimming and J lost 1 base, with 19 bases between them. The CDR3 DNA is TGTGCCAGCAGGACCTTTCGGACAGAAAAATCCTACGAGCAGTACTTC. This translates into CASRTFRTEKSYEQYF.

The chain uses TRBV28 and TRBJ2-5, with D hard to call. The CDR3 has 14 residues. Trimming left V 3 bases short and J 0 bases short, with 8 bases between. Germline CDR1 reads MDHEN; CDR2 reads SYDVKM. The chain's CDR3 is CASSFIQDQETQYF. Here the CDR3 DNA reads TGTGCCAGCAGTTTTATCCAAGACCAAGAGACCCAGTACTTC.

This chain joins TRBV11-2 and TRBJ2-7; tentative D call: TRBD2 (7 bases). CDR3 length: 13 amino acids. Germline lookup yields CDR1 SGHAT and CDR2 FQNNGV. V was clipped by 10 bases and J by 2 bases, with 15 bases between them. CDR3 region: CATRRGAPYEQYF. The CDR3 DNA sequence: TGTGCCACACGACGGGGGGCCCCCTACGAGCAGTACTTC.

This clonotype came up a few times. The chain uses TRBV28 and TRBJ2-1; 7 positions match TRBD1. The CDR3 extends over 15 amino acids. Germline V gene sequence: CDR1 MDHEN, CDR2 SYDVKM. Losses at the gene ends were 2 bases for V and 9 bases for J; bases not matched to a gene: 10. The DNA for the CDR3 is TGTGCCAGCAGTTTAGTGAACAGGGGCATCGGTGAGCAGTTCTTC. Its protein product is CASSLVNRGIGEQFF.

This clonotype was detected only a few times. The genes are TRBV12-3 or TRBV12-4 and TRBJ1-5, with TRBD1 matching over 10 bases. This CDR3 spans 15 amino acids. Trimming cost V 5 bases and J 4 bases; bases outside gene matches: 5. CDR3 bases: TGTGCCAGCAGTGCCCCGGGACAGGGGAATCAGCCCCAGCATTTT. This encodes CASSAPGQGNQPQHF.

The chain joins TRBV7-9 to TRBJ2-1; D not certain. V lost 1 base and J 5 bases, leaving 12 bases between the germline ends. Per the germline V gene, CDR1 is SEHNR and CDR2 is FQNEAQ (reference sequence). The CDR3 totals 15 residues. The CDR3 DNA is TGTGCCAGCAGCTTAGGAGTGACCCGCGACAATGAGCAGTTCTTC. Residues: CASSLGVTRDNEQFF.

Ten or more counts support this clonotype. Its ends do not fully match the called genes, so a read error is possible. Here the CDR3 DNA reads TGTGCCAGCAGCTTATCCGGACTGAACACCGGGGAGCTGTTTTTT. Translating it yields CASSLSGLNTGELFF. The V gene is TRBV28, the J gene TRBJ2-2; TRBD2 might be the D (5 bases). CDR3 length: 15 amino acids. CDR1 and CDR2 from the germline V gene are MDHEN and SYDVKM.

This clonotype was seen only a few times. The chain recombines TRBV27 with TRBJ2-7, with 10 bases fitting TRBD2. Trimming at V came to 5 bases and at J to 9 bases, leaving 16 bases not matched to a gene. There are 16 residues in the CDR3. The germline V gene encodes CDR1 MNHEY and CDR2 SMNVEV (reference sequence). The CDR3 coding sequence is TGTGCCAGCAGTCCACTAGCGGGAATGGGAGATAGCGCGCAGTACTTC. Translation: CASSPLAGMGDSAQYF.